This T cell receptor beta chain derives from a study of T cell responses to AZD1222 COVID-19 vaccine. Study-wide results and limits: No day 14 peak samples; only post-peak repertoires were characterized. At baseline, seropositivity was found in only 5 to 7 AZD1222 recipients.

Generated by immunoSEQ multiplex PCR, the TCRdb table keeps only in-frame clones and is missing some. Among roughly 80,000 clones, roughly 87% were seen once, and the ten largest hold about 5.5%. About this clone itself: Antigen specificity is unknown.

The germline V gene has CDR1 SGHNT and CDR2 YENEEA. This CDR3 has 14 residues. The V gene lost 4 bases and the J gene lost 8 bases, with 17 bases spanning the gap. This clonotype was obtained from an adult in good health. Source: peripheral blood, taken on day 0 of MenACWY control vaccination. The genes are TRBV11-3 and TRBJ1-1, with D possibly being TRBD1 (5 bases). The CDR3 sequence is CASSSQHVGQEAFF. CDR3 sequence (DNA): TGTGCCAGCAGCTCCCAACATGTTGGACAAGAAGCTTTCTTT.